Presented here are 27 T cell receptor beta chains from one specimen sequenced in a study of blood T cell repertoires in COVID-19. Method: immunoSEQ multiplex PCR; TCRdb's copy keeps in-frame clones and lacks some. The table lists a few hundred thousand clones, roughly four fifths of them singletons. The sample consisted of PBMCs or T cells enriched from blood (not recorded which). Every receptor here comes from a man aged 40-49 years who had been exposed to COVID-19.

This clone was recorded a few times. The chain is built from TRBV9 and TRBJ2-7; a possible D gene is TRBD1 (6 bases). The CDR3 has 17 amino acids. Germline CDR1 and CDR2: SGDLS and YYNGEE. With 0 bases removed from V and 2 bases from J, the gap between germline ends came to 18 bases. The CDR3 protein is CASSVEGGWDNPYEQYF. The CDR3 DNA is TGTGCCAGCAGCGTAGAAGGGGGTTGGGACAATCCCTACGAGCAGTACTTC.

This sequence joins TRBV10-1 and TRBJ2-3, with 11 bases fitting TRBD2. J was trimmed by 1 base and V by 4 bases; bases with no gene match: 4. Germline V lookup: CDR1 WNHNN, CDR2 SYGVQD (reference sequence). This CDR3 is built from 16 residues. CDR3: CASSVGTSGCTDTQYF. The CDR3 nucleotides are TGCGCCAGCAGTGTCGGGACTAGCGGCTGCACAGATACGCAGTATTTT.

This clone has a handful of counts. The chain combines TRBV5-1 with TRBJ1-1, with unresolved D. Per germline, CDR1 SGHRS and CDR2 YFSETQ. V dropped 0 bases and J dropped 3 bases, with 6 bases sitting between them. This CDR3 is built from 13 residues. The CDR3 region has the DNA TGCGCCAGCAGCTTGGAATCGGACACTGAAGCTTTCTTT. Translating it yields CASSLESDTEAFF. Filled out from reference TRBV5-1 and TRBJ1-1, the complete variable domain reads KAGVTQTPRYLIKTRGQQVTLSCSPISGHRSVSWYQQTPGQGLQFLFEYFSETQRNKGNFPGRFSGRQFSNSRSEMNVSTLELGDSALYLCASSLESDTEAFFGQGTRLTVV.

This sequence joins TRBV19 and TRBJ2-6; D unclear. CDR1 and CDR2 (germline): LNHDA, SQIVND (reference sequence). V lost 7 bases, J lost 0 bases, and 13 bases lay in between. There are 16 residues in the CDR3. DNA of the CDR3: TGTGCCAGTAAGGTGGCAGGCAGCTCTGGGGCCAACGTCCTGACTTTC. It translates to CASKVAGSSGANVLTF.

This rearrangement joins TRBV9 to TRBJ2-2; D gene ambiguous. Trimming left V 4 bases short and J 4 bases short, with 11 bases between. This CDR3 is built from 14 residues. Germline V gene lookup returns CDR1 SGDLS and CDR2 YYNGEE. CDR3 DNA: TGTGCCAGCAGCCCTACGCACGTCACCGGGGAGCTGTTTTTT. This codes for CASSPTHVTGELFF.

This chain connects TRBV7-9 to TRBJ2-1; possible D gene TRBD1, 6 bases. V lost 5 bases and J 15 bases, leaving 14 bases between the germline ends. CDR3 length equals 11 residues. The germline CDR1 and CDR2 sequences are SEHNR and FQNEAQ (reference sequence). The CDR3 DNA follows: TGTGCCAGCAGCATGGACAGCTCTCCGTTCTTC. It codes for CASSMDSSPFF.

The chain combines TRBV5-1 with TRBJ2-7, with 9 bases aligning to TRBD2. Per the germline V gene, CDR1 is SGHRS and CDR2 is YFSETQ. V shed 0 bases and J 3 bases; nucleotides not matched to a gene: 7. This CDR3 contains 16 residues. This CDR3 is CASSLDVAGALYEQYF. DNA of the CDR3: TGCGCCAGCAGCTTGGATGTAGCGGGAGCCCTCTACGAGCAGTACTTC.

The chain recombines TRBV6-2 or TRBV6-3 with TRBJ2-7, with 8 bases aligning to TRBD2. V dropped 5 bases and J dropped 4; count of bases not matched to a gene: 10. Looked up from germline, CDR1 is MNHEY and CDR2 is SVGEGT. This CDR3 contains 15 residues. DNA for the CDR3: TGTGCCAGCAGTAGTACTAGCGGAGGGGATTACGAGCAGTACTTC. Its protein is CASSSTSGGDYEQYF.

The chain links TRBV3-1 (or the pseudogene TRBV3-2) to TRBJ1-1, with a tentative D call TRBD1 (5 bases). Trimming stripped 1 base from V and 10 bases from J, with 13 bases between. The CDR3 totals 13 residues. Germline values: CDR1 LGHDT, CDR2 YNNKEL (reference sequence). The chain's CDR3 is CASSQVPRGGAFF. As DNA, the CDR3 is TGTGCCAGCAGCCAAGTTCCCCGGGGGGGAGCTTTCTTT.

V gene TRBV9 combines with J gene TRBJ1-2; TRBD1 matches at 11 bases. There are 17 residues in the CDR3. Germline values: CDR1 SGDLS, CDR2 YYNGEE. Losses at the gene ends were 0 bases for V and 4 bases for J; bases not matched to a gene: 8. The CDR3 loop reads CASSVGGQGAQGYGYTF. CDR3 coding DNA: TGTGCCAGCAGCGTAGGTGGACAGGGGGCGCAAGGCTATGGCTACACCTTC.

V gene TRBV18 combines with J gene TRBJ1-5; TRBD1 matches 7 bases. Germline CDR1 reads KGHSH; CDR2 reads LQKENI. Germline trimming cut 5 bases from V and 4 bases from J; bases unmatched to any gene: 11. The CDR3 has 16 amino acids. The CDR3: CASSSDRSLANQPQHF. The CDR3, as DNA: TGTGCCAGCTCATCGGACAGGAGCTTAGCGAATCAGCCCCAGCATTTT.

The V call is TRBV29-1, the J call TRBJ2-7; 8 bases map to TRBD2. V shed 4 bases and J 4 bases; nucleotides not matched to a gene: 15. Germline values: CDR1 SQVTM, CDR2 ANQGSEA. This CDR3 contains 16 residues. CDR3 residues: CSVGGPRREGLYEQYF. The CDR3 region has the DNA TGCAGCGTTGGGGGGCCTCGACGGGAGGGCCTATACGAGCAGTACTTC.

CDR3 amino acids: CASSEGHRSEKLFF. The DNA of the CDR3 is TGTGCCAGCAGTGAAGGGCATCGGAGTGAAAAACTGTTTTTT. The rearrangement uses TRBV2 and TRBJ1-4; unclear D gene. The CDR3 extends over 14 amino acids. The germline gives CDR1 SNHLY, CDR2 FYNNEI. Between the trimmed V and J ends, which lost 1 base and 7 bases, there was a span of 10 bases. Supplemented by reference TRBV2 and TRBJ1-4, the full variable domain reads EPEVTQTPSHQVTQMGQEVILRCVPISNHLYFYWYRQILGQKVEFLVSFYNNEISEKSEIFDDQFSVERPDGSNFTLKIRSTKLEDSAMYFCASSEGHRSEKLFFGSGTQLSVL.

This clone was picked up one time. The CDR3 sequence: CASTGEGTQYF. DNA for the CDR3: TGTGCCAGCACAGGGGAGGGGACCCAGTACTTC. The chain combines TRBV2 with TRBJ2-5, with D perhaps TRBD2 (7 bases). In germline, CDR1 is SNHLY, CDR2 FYNNEI. V was cut by 7 bases and J by 7 bases, with 10 bases left in between. The CDR3 covers 11 residues.

J is TRBJ2-1 and V is TRBV10-3, with a weak D call TRBD2 (5 bases). CDR1 is ENHRY, CDR2 SYGVKD, per germline. This CDR3 is built from 12 residues. V lost 3 bases and J lost 16, with 16 bases in between. For the CDR3, the DNA is TGTGCCATCAGTGACGGAGGCGCTGTAGTTTTCTTC. Amino acids: CAISDGGAVVFF.

The table lists this clone with a count of one. This chain connects TRBV6-5 to TRBJ2-5; D perhaps matches TRBD2 (6 bases). Germline CDR1 and CDR2: MNHEY and SVGAGI. This CDR3 is 15 amino acids long. V lost 2 bases to trimming and J lost 5 bases, with 15 bases between them. CDR3 nucleotide sequence: TGTGCCAGCAGTTACCCTACTGCGGGAATGGAGACCCAGTACTTC. Translated, it gives CASSYPTAGMETQYF.

This chain connects TRBV9 to TRBJ2-1, with D perhaps TRBD2 (5 bases). Germline CDR1 SGDLS, CDR2 YYNGEE. The CDR3 spans 15 residues. Deletions cut 0 bases from V and 4 bases from J, with 11 bases between. The CDR3 DNA sequence: TGTGCCAGCAGCGTAGAGGACTCCTTATACAATGAGCAGTTCTTC. The encoded protein is CASSVEDSLYNEQFF. Together with reference TRBV9 and TRBJ2-1, the CDR3 gives the full variable domain: DSGVTQTPKHLITATGQRVTLRCSPRSGDLSVYWYQQSLDQGLQFLIQYYNGEERAKGNILERFSAQQFPDLHSELNLSSLELGDSALYFCASSVEDSLYNEQFFGPGTRLTVL.

This clone was counted ten times or more. The rearrangement links TRBV6-5 to TRBJ2-2, with 7 nucleotides matching TRBD1. The ends lost 4 bases at V and 6 bases at J; junction bases unmatched: 8. Germline lookup yields CDR1 MNHEY and CDR2 SVGAGI. The CDR3 is 15 residues long. DNA of the CDR3: TGTGCCAGCAGTTGGGACAGAAAGGGGCCCGGGGAGCTGTTTTTT. This sequence encodes CASSWDRKGPGELFF.

Points on this clone: Other DNA sequences from this sample encode an identical CDR3 as well. The chain links TRBV5-4 to TRBJ2-7, with a weak D call TRBD1 (6 bases). Germline-derived CDR1 and CDR2 are SGHNT and YYREEE (reference sequence). The CDR3 loop spans 12 amino acids. V lost 0 bases and J 6 bases, leaving 7 bases between the germline ends. This CDR3 is CASSLGGGEQYF. The CDR3 region has the DNA TGTGCCAGCAGCTTGGGAGGGGGCGAGCAGTACTTC.

The J gene is TRBJ2-1, the V gene TRBV9; 13 positions match TRBD2. Germline CDR1 SGDLS, CDR2 YYNGEE. Losses at the gene ends were 3 bases for V and 6 bases for J; bases not matched to a gene: 3. The length of the CDR3 is 15 residues. The DNA of the CDR3 is TGTGCCAGCAGCGCCGGGACTAGCGGGACCAATGAGCAGTTCTTC. Its protein is CASSAGTSGTNEQFF.

The rearrangement links TRBV6-6 to TRBJ1-5; TRBD1 matches 7 bases. The CDR3 extends over 14 amino acids. Trimming took 2 bases from V and 5 from J; bases not matched to a gene: 3. Germline V CDR1 and CDR2: MNHNY, SVGAGI (reference sequence). DNA of the CDR3: TGTGCCAGCAGTTACGCCAGGGGGGATCAGCCCCAGCATTTT. Amino acids: CASSYARGDQPQHF.

This clone showed up just a few times. V usage is TRBV11-2 and J usage is TRBJ2-7; weak D call: TRBD2 (5 bases). V was clipped by 0 bases and J by 9 bases, with 9 bases between them. The CDR3 extends over 12 amino acids. Germline V gene data show CDR1 as SGHAT and CDR2 as FQNNGV. The CDR3 sequence: CASSLDGLRQYF. CDR3 sequence (DNA): TGTGCCAGCAGCTTAGACGGACTTAGGCAGTACTTC.

The chain combines TRBV4-1 with TRBJ1-2, with D unclear. V was shortened by 2 bases and J by 8 bases, with 18 bases between the two germline ends. Looked up from germline, CDR1 is MGHRA and CDR2 is YSYEKL. This CDR3 comprises 15 residues. The CDR3 DNA follows: TGCGCCAGCAGCCAACGGGTTTCGGGATCAGAGGGCTACACCTTC. Translating gives CASSQRVSGSEGYTF.

The chain joins TRBV6-5 to TRBJ1-6; 7 bases line up with TRBD1. The CDR3 sequence is 14 residues long. Germline V gives CDR1 MNHEY, CDR2 SVGAGI. V lost 4 bases, J lost 10 bases, and 7 bases stayed unmatched. CDR3 residues: CASSSGQAGSPLHF. The CDR3 DNA reads as TGTGCCAGCAGTTCCGGACAGGCAGGGTCACCCCTCCACTTT.

The chain joins TRBV19 to TRBJ1-1; 7 bases line up with TRBD1. CDR3 length equals 16 residues. After removal of 5 bases from V and 1 base from J, the junction contained 10 bases not matched to a gene. Per the germline V gene, CDR1 is LNHDA and CDR2 is SQIVND (reference sequence). The CDR3 loop reads CASSQLTGRENTEAFF. CDR3 nucleotide sequence: TGTGCCAGTAGTCAACTGACAGGGCGAGAGAACACTGAAGCTTTCTTT.

V gene TRBV19 combines with J gene TRBJ2-1; 9 positions match TRBD2. Per the germline V gene, CDR1 is LNHDA and CDR2 is SQIVND (reference sequence). The CDR3 loop spans 17 amino acids. V trimming: 6 bases; J trimming: 3 bases; junction bases outside the gene matches: 12. The CDR3 loop is CASRRAGGTDYYNEQFF. The DNA of the CDR3 is TGTGCCAGTAGGAGAGCGGGAGGAACCGATTACTACAATGAGCAGTTCTTC.

The DNA of the CDR3 is TGTGCCAGCTCACCCCGCCTGTGGCAGGATGAAGCTTTCTTT. Protein: CASSPRLWQDEAFF. The chain joins TRBV18 to TRBJ1-1; D gene uncertain. CDR1 and CDR2 from the germline V gene are KGHSH and LQKENI. This CDR3 contains 14 residues. Trimming removed 3 bases at V and 7 bases at J, with 15 bases between. The entire variable domain, with the rest obtained from reference TRBV18 and TRBJ1-1, is as follows: NAGVMQNPRHLVRRRGQEARLRCSPMKGHSHVYWYRQLPEEGLKFMVYLQKENIIDESGMPKERFSAEFPKEGPSILRIQQVVRGDSAAYFCASSPRLWQDEAFFGQGTRLTVV.